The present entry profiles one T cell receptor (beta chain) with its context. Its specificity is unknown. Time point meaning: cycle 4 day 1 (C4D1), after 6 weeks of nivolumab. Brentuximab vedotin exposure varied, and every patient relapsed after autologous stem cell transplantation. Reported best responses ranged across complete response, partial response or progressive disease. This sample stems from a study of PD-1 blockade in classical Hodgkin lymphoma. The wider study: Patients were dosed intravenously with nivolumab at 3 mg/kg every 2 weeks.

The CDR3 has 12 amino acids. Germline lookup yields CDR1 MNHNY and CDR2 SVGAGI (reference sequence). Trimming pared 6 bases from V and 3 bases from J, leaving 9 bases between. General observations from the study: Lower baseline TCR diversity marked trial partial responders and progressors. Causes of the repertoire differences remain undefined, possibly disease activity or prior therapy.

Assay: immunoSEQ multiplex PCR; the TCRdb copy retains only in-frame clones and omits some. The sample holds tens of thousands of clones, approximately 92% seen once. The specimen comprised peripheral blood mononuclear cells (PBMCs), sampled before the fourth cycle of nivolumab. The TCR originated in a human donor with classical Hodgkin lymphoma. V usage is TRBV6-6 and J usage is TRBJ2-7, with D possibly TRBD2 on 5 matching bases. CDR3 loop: CASREEIYEQYF. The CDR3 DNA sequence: TGTGCCAGCAGGGAGGAAATCTACGAGCAGTACTTC.